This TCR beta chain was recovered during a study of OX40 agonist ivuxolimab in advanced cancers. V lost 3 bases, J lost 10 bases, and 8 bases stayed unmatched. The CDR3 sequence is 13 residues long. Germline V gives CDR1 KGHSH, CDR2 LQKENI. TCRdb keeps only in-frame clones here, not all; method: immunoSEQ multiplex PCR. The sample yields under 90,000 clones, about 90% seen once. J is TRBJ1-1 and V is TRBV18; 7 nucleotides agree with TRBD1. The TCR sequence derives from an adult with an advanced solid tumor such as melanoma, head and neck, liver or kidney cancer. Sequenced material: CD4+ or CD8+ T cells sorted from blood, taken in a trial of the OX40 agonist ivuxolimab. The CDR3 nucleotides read TGTGCCAGCTCACCGGTCAGGGGGTTCGGAGCTTTCTTT. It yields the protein CASSPVRGFGAFF.